This T cell receptor beta chain originates from a study of regulatory T cells in long-lasting Graves disease. CDR3 regions were amplified by Arm-PCR using iRepertoire HTBI primers to build TCR beta libraries. Source study methods: The samples included 60 to 65 TRBV and about 13 TRBJ segments. TCRdb itself ran the multiplex PCR reads through MiXCR, one entry per CDR3 protein. TCRdb's processing, not the authors', yielded these V and J calls. The repertoire holds around 510,000 distinct CDR3 sequences, with less than 25% as singletons. This clonotype was counted a few times. What it recognizes is unknown. Time point given: persistent/refractory GD, antithyroid drugs over 5 years with positive TRAb. The authors made the TCR library using RNA they extracted from PBMCs. The patients included were those that came from an endocrinology department in Xi'an, China. CDR1 is MNHEY, CDR2 SMNVEV, per germline (reference sequence). The CDR3 runs 13 residues. Trimming cost V 2 bases and J 7 bases, with 9 bases left between them.

Study results and limitations: Persistent disease favored TRBV28, TRBJ1-2 and TRBJ2-5. Whereas 966 public clonotypes were shared by new patients, persistent patients shared more, at a few thousand.

The rearrangement uses TRBV27 and TRBJ1-5; D is uncertain. The receptor's source is a female donor with Graves disease. The sample in question was peripheral blood mononuclear cells (PBMCs), obtained when the disease was refractory, from a patient treated with antithyroid drugs. The CDR3 loop is CASSLNAGQPQHF. CDR3 bases: TGTGCCAGCAGTTTAAACGCCGGGCAGCCCCAGCATTTT.